The rows below give T cell receptor beta chains drawn from one sample of a study of T cell responses to AZD1222 COVID-19 vaccine. Clones were sequenced by immunoSEQ multiplex PCR, and TCRdb holds only the in-frame ones, with some missing. The sample consists of roughly 97,000 clones, 85% to 90% of them appearing once. This material consisted of peripheral blood, taken on day 0 of AZD1222 vaccination. The receptors come from an adult in good health. Both conserved end residues are part of each CDR3.

length	V	J	CDR3
14	TRBV30	TRBJ1-4	CAWSPTGIHEKLFF
18	TRBV7-3	TRBJ2-1	CASSPRGLGGESYNEQFF
18	TRBV11-2	TRBJ1-1	CASSLRSPTQGGNTEAFF
16	TRBV28	TRBJ1-2	CASSSPAQDTLYGYTF
14	TRBV19	TRBJ2-2	CASSRQGTTGELFF
15	TRBV5-4	TRBJ1-1	CASSLAMTGVTEAFF
15	TRBV5-1	TRBJ2-1	CASSPGTSGYNEQFF
16	TRBV5-8	TRBJ2-1	CASSLGTGGETDEQFF
15	TRBV6-5	TRBJ1-5	CASSPMDRARQPQHF
12	TRBV27	TRBJ1-5	CASSSVEQPQHF
16	TRBV28	TRBJ2-2	CASSPQGARNTGELFF
14	TRBV5-1	TRBJ1-1	CASSFGPTGTEAFF
17	TRBV24-1	TRBJ2-6	CATSDLEDNSGANVLTF
13	TRBV7-9	TRBJ1-2	CASSLQTNYGYTF
15	TRBV4-1	TRBJ1-4	CASGQQGTGDEKLFF
17	TRBV9	TRBJ2-2	CASSVPGTSYSVRELFF
17	TRBV28	TRBJ1-6	CASSSFQTGLNHSPLHF
13	TRBV6-1	TRBJ1-1	CASSEAGRTEAFF
14	TRBV29-1	TRBJ1-4	CSVEMGGGDEKLFF
14	TRBV6-6	TRBJ1-4	CACRGATTNEKLFF
13	TRBV27	TRBJ2-7	CASSRDETYEQYF
12	TRBV7-8	TRBJ2-7	CASSPGTDEQYF
15	TRBV4-3	TRBJ1-1	CASSQDQGANTEAFF
17	TRBV19	TRBJ2-7	CASTPGGLAGDSYEQYF
16	TRBV4-1	TRBJ2-6	CASSQATGSGANVLTF
15	TRBV9	TRBJ2-5	CASSSRAGGVETQYF
16	TRBV7-6	TRBJ2-1	CASSTLRGPRGNEQFF
12	TRBV9	TRBJ2-3	CASSPSIGTQYF
15	TRBV19	TRBJ1-1	CASSTNMGGKGEAFF
21	TRBV7-8	TRBJ2-3	CASSLSLPGAGGRRYTDTQYF
16	TRBV10-3	TRBJ2-3	CATRLAGRGGSDTQYF
16	TRBV28	TRBJ1-4	CASSYSQTGVGEKLFF
15	TRBV4-3	TRBJ1-3	CASSHNRYSGNTIYF
13	TRBV18	TRBJ1-4	CASSPVAGEKLFF
14	TRBV9	TRBJ2-3	CASSVESDTDTQYF
15	TRBV7-2	TRBJ2-1	CASSLTSGRYNEQFF
15	TRBV19	TRBJ2-7	CASSPVGGRAYEQYF
15	TRBV5-1	TRBJ2-7	CASSLIGGQVYEQYF
18	TRBV27	TRBJ1-1	CASSLRPQGPPRGTEAFF
14	TRBV2	TRBJ1-5	CASSRVGIGEPQHF